This T cell receptor (beta chain) appears in the sequencing data of a study of Ad26.COV2.S vaccination and SARS-CoV-2 variants. At the level of the study: Administration of Ad26.COV2.S was intramuscular, either once or twice 56 days apart. General study points: CD8+ and CD4+ T cells specific for spike reportedly responded with substantial breadth after vaccination. The TCR breadth and depth analyses may have understated or missed part of the total T cell responses.

Treatment of the sample: 19 received Ad26.COV2.S at low or high dose, single or two shots; 5 received placebo; per-sample allocation not given. The study sampled participants on day 63 after the first vaccine or placebo injection. Assay used: immunoSEQ multiplex PCR; TCRdb lists only in-frame clones, some missing. This sample has some 450,000 clones, with about 90% found just once. In the case of this clone: Its antigen is unidentified.

Germline CDR1 reads ENHRY; CDR2 reads SYGVKD. Unmatched junction bases numbered 7, after V lost 2 bases and J lost 5 bases. The CDR3 totals 15 residues. The source is a person between 18 and 65 years old who received the Ad26.COV2.S COVID-19 vaccine or a placebo. This sequence joins TRBV10-3 and TRBJ2-7; 9 positions match TRBD1. This sample comprised peripheral blood, obtained in a trial of Ad26.COV2.S vaccine versus placebo. The CDR3: CAISEPRTGENEQYF. In nucleotides, the CDR3 is TGTGCCATCAGTGAGCCACGGACAGGGGAGAACGAGCAGTACTTC.